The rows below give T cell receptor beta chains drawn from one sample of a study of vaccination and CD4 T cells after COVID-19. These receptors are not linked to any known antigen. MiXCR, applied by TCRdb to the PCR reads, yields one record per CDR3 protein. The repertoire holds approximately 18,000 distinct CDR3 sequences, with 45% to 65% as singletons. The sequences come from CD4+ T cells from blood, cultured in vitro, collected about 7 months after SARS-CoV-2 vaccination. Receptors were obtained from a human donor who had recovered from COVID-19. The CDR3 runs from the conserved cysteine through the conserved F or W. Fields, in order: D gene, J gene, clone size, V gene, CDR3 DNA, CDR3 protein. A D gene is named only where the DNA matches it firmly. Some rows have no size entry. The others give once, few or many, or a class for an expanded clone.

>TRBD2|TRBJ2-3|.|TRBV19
TGTGCCAGTAGGACTAGCGGAATGGAGGATACGCAGTATTTT
CASRTSGMEDTQYF
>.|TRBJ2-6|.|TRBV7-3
TGTGCCAGCAGCTTAGGAGGGACGGGGGCCAACGTCCTGACTTTC
CASSLGGTGANVLTF
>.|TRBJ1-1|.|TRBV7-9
TGTGCCAGCAGCTTCGCAGGGTTAAAGACTGAAGCTTTCTTT
CASSFAGLKTEAFF
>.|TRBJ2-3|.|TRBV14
TGTGCCAGCAGCGGTCGACCCACAGATACGCAGTATTTT
CASSGRPTDTQYF
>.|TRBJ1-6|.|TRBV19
TGTGCCAGTAGAAAGCGGGGTGAAGCAACCCGGGGGACACCCCTCCACTTT
CASRKRGEATRGTPLHF
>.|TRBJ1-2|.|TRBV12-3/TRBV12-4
TGTGCCAGCAGTCTGACGGGCGAGGGTGGCTACACCTTC
CASSLTGEGGYTF
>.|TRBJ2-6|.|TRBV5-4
TGTGCCAGCAGCTTCCCGAGGGCAGCTGGGGCCAACGTCCTGACTTTC
CASSFPRAAGANVLTF
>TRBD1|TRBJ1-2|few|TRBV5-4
TGTGCCAGCAGCGTGGGGGGACAGGGGTATGGCTACACCTTC
CASSVGGQGYGYTF
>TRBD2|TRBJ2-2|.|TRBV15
TGTGCCACCAGCTCCGGGACTAGCGATCGCCCCGGGGAGCTGTTTTTT
CATSSGTSDRPGELFF
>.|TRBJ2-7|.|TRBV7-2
TGTGCCAGCAGCTTTCTTCTCGAGCAGTACTTC
CASSFLLEQYF
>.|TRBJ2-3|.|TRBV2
TGTGCCAGCTTGACCCTACTTGACGATACGCAGTATTTT
CASLTLLDDTQYF
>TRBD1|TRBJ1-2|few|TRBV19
TGTGCCAGTACAAGGACAGGTGACACCTATGGCTACACCTTC
CASTRTGDTYGYTF
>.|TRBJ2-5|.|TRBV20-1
TGCAGTGTCCGAGCGGGTCTGGCCGGGGAGACCCAGTACTTC
CSVRAGLAGETQYF
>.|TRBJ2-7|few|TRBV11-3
TGTGCCAGCAGCTTAGCAGCTTTACCCAGCGCGTACTCCTACGAGCAGTACTTC
CASSLAALPSAYSYEQYF
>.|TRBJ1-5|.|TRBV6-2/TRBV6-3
TGTGCCAGCACGTCGGCGAATCAGCCCCAGCATTTT
CASTSANQPQHF
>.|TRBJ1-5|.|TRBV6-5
TGTGCCAGCAGTTATAGGTTGGCCACGGGTCAGCCCCAGCATTTT
CASSYRLATGQPQHF
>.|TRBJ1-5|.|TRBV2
TGTGCCAGCAGTTGGGACGTCAATCAGCCCCAGCATTTT
CASSWDVNQPQHF
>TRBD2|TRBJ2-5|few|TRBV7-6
TGTGCCAGCAGCTTCCCTCTAGCGGGGGGTCACCAAGAGACCCAGTACTTC
CASSFPLAGGHQETQYF
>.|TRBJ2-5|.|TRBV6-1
TGTGCCAGCAAGGCGGGCGGAGGAGAGACCCAGTACTTC
CASKAGGGETQYF
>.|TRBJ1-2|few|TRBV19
TGTGCCAGTAGTATTAGACAGTCCTATGGCTACACCTTC
CASSIRQSYGYTF